This TCR beta chain was observed in a study of blood T cell repertoires in COVID-19. The CDR3 runs 13 residues. Trimming left V 6 bases short and J 6 bases short, with 15 bases between. CDR1 is SGHTA and CDR2 is FQGNSA in the germline V gene. This clone came up once. Sequencing used immunoSEQ multiplex PCR; TCRdb keeps in-frame clones, though not all of them. The sample shows approximately 180,000 clones, 70% to 90% of them seen only once. The sample was peripheral blood. V and J are TRBV7-2 and TRBJ2-7; TRBD2 is a possible D gene (5 bases). The clonotype originates from a man aged 60-69 years with acute or convalescent COVID-19. This chain's CDR3 is CASSIAPRGEQYF. The CDR3 DNA sequence: TGTGCCAGCAGTATAGCCCCCCGGGGCGAGCAGTACTTC.